A selection of T cell receptor beta chains follows, all from one sample in a study of OX40 agonist ivuxolimab in advanced cancers. Clones were read by immunoSEQ multiplex PCR, and TCRdb kept only the in-frame ones, dropping some. The table lists 66,000 or so clones, 85% of them singletons. The material was CD4+ or CD8+ T cells sorted from blood, obtained in a trial of the OX40 agonist ivuxolimab. The receptors here all came from an adult with an advanced solid tumor such as melanoma, head and neck, liver or kidney cancer. The CDR3 runs from the conserved cysteine through the conserved F or W. Each record gives: J gene, clone size, V gene, D gene, CDR3 DNA, CDR3 protein. The D gene is left open where the match is weak. Some rows mark clone size as missing; the rest say once, few, many or name a class of expanded clone.

j_gene: TRBJ2-7; abundance: .; v_gene: TRBV6-5; d_gene: TRBD2; CDR3nt: TGTGCCACCACGACTAGCGGGAGATCCTACGAGCAGTACTTC; CDR3aa: CATTTSGRSYEQYF
j_gene: TRBJ2-5; abundance: .; v_gene: TRBV7-6; d_gene: .; CDR3nt: TGTGCCAGCAGCTTATCAGGAGAGACCCAGTACTTC; CDR3aa: CASSLSGETQYF
j_gene: TRBJ1-1; abundance: few; v_gene: TRBV7-2; d_gene: .; CDR3nt: TGTGCCAGCAGCTTTCGTTTGAGGGTCACTGAAGCTTTCTTT; CDR3aa: CASSFRLRVTEAFF
j_gene: TRBJ1-5; abundance: .; v_gene: TRBV19; d_gene: .; CDR3nt: TGTGCCAGTAGTCTGCTGATTCTTCAGCCCCAGCATTTT; CDR3aa: CASSLLILQPQHF
j_gene: TRBJ2-2; abundance: .; v_gene: TRBV4-3; d_gene: .; CDR3nt: TGCGCCAGCAGCCAAGATTGGATAAGACCCGGGGAGCTGTTTTTT; CDR3aa: CASSQDWIRPGELFF
j_gene: TRBJ2-3; abundance: .; v_gene: TRBV5-1; d_gene: .; CDR3nt: TGCGCCAGCAGCCCAACGGGGGATACGCAGTATTTT; CDR3aa: CASSPTGDTQYF
j_gene: TRBJ1-2; abundance: .; v_gene: TRBV18; d_gene: .; CDR3nt: TGTGCCAGCTCACCGGGCAGCGCCCAGGGTGGCTACACCTTC; CDR3aa: CASSPGSAQGGYTF
j_gene: TRBJ1-2; abundance: once; v_gene: TRBV28; d_gene: .; CDR3nt: TGTGCCAGCGGCATTTTCTATGGCTACACCTTC; CDR3aa: CASGIFYGYTF
j_gene: TRBJ1-1; abundance: .; v_gene: TRBV7-6; d_gene: .; CDR3nt: TGTGCCAGCAGCTTAAAGGCAGGGACGAACACTGAAGCTTTCTTT; CDR3aa: CASSLKAGTNTEAFF
j_gene: TRBJ2-1; abundance: .; v_gene: TRBV6-6; d_gene: .; CDR3nt: TGTGCCAGCAGTGCCCGACTCGGCTATGAGCAGTTCTTC; CDR3aa: CASSARLGYEQFF
j_gene: TRBJ1-5; abundance: .; v_gene: TRBV28; d_gene: .; CDR3nt: TGTGCCAGCAGTTTATTCCGACCCCTTCAGGGAGCAGGGCATCAGCCCCAGCATTTT; CDR3aa: CASSLFRPLQGAGHQPQHF
j_gene: TRBJ2-7; abundance: .; v_gene: TRBV5-4; d_gene: .; CDR3nt: TGTGCCAGCAGCTTGAACTCCGGGTTCGCCTACGAGCAGTACTTC; CDR3aa: CASSLNSGFAYEQYF
j_gene: TRBJ2-5; abundance: .; v_gene: TRBV18; d_gene: TRBD2; CDR3nt: TGTGCCAGCTCGCCGACTAGCGGGGGGGCAGAGACCCAGTACTTC; CDR3aa: CASSPTSGGAETQYF
j_gene: TRBJ1-5; abundance: few; v_gene: TRBV30; d_gene: .; CDR3nt: TGTGCCTGGAGTACCCAGGGAGGGCAGCCCCAGCATTTT; CDR3aa: CAWSTQGGQPQHF
j_gene: TRBJ2-5; abundance: few; v_gene: TRBV5-1; d_gene: .; CDR3nt: TGCGCCAGCAGCAGGACCCCAGACAGTCTCCAAGAGACCCAGTACTTC; CDR3aa: CASSRTPDSLQETQYF
j_gene: TRBJ2-1; abundance: .; v_gene: TRBV7-3; d_gene: TRBD2; CDR3nt: TGTGCCAGCAGCAAGACTAGCGCAGACAACAATGAGCAGTTCTTC; CDR3aa: CASSKTSADNNEQFF
j_gene: TRBJ2-7; abundance: .; v_gene: TRBV28; d_gene: .; CDR3nt: TGTGCCAGCAGTTTCAGATACGAGCAGTACTTC; CDR3aa: CASSFRYEQYF
j_gene: TRBJ2-5; abundance: .; v_gene: TRBV14; d_gene: .; CDR3nt: TGTGCCAGCAGCCAAGGAACAAACCCTCCAGAGACCCAGTACTTC; CDR3aa: CASSQGTNPPETQYF
j_gene: TRBJ1-6; abundance: .; v_gene: TRBV5-6; d_gene: .; CDR3nt: TGTGCCAGCAGCTTAAAGGGTTCACCCCTCCACTTT; CDR3aa: CASSLKGSPLHF
j_gene: TRBJ2-1; abundance: .; v_gene: TRBV9; d_gene: .; CDR3nt: TGTGCCAGCAGCGGCGACCCTACAGGGAATGAGCAGTTCTTC; CDR3aa: CASSGDPTGNEQFF